The sequence of this T cell receptor beta chain was determined in a study of blood T cell repertoires in COVID-19. Study information: Samples came from the United States, Italy and Spain, spanning acute and convalescent COVID-19.

The CDR3 covers 14 residues. Germline CDR1 LNHDA, CDR2 SQIVND (reference sequence). Trimming stripped 6 bases from V and 0 bases from J, with 9 bases between. All enrollees were about 18 to 100 years old and from fewer than 25 US areas. Assay used: immunoSEQ multiplex PCR; TCRdb lists only in-frame clones, some missing. The table shows 190,000 or so clones, with about 86% occurring only once. The sequenced material came from PBMCs or T cells enriched from blood (not recorded which). This sequence was found in a woman in her thirties who had been exposed to COVID-19. The V gene is TRBV19, the J gene TRBJ2-4, with unresolved D. CDR3 loop: CASSPPGAKNIQYF. The CDR3 bases are TGTGCCAGTAGCCCGCCGGGAGCCAAAAACATTCAGTACTTC. The full variable domain, completed using reference TRBV19 and TRBJ2-4, is DGGITQSPKYLFRKEGQNVTLSCEQNLNHDAMYWYRQDPGQGLRLIYYSQIVNDFQKGDIAEGYSVSREKKESFPLTVTSAQKNPTAFYLCASSPPGAKNIQYFGAGTRLSVL.